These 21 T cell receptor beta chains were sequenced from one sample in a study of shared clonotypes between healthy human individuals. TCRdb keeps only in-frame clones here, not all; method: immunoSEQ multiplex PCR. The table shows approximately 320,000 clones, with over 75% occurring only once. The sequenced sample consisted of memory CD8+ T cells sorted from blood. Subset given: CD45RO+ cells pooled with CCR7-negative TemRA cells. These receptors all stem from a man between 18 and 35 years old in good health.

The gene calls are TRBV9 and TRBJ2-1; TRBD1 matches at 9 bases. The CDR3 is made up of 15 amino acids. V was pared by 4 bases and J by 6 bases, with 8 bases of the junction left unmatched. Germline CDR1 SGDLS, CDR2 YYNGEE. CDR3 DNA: TGTGCCAGCAGCCAGTATACAGGGGGCGTCAATGAGCAGTTCTTC. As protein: CASSQYTGGVNEQFF. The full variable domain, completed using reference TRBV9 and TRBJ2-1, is DSGVTQTPKHLITATGQRVTLRCSPRSGDLSVYWYQQSLDQGLQFLIQYYNGEERAKGNILERFSAQQFPDLHSELNLSSLELGDSALYFCASSQYTGGVNEQFFGPGTRLTVL.

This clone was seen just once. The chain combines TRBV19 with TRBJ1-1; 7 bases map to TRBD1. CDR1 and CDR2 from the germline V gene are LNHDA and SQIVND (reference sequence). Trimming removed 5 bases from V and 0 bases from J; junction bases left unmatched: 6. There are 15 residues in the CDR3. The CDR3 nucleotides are TGTGCCAGTAGTCCAGTAGGACAGGTGAACACTGAAGCTTTCTTT. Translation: CASSPVGQVNTEAFF.

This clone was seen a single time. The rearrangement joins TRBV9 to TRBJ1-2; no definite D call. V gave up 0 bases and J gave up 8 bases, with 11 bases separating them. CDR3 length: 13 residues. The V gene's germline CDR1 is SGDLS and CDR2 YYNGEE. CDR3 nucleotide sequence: TGTGCCAGCAGCGTAGGCCTCGACTGGGGCTACACCTTC. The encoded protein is CASSVGLDWGYTF.

For the CDR3, the DNA is TGCGCCAGCAGTTCCGGGACTGCTATCTACGAGCAGTACTTC. As protein: CASSSGTAIYEQYF. V and J are TRBV10-1 and TRBJ2-7, with D possibly being TRBD2 (6 bases). This CDR3 is 14 amino acids long. Germline CDR1 and CDR2: WNHNN and SYGVQD (reference sequence). Trimming removed 5 bases at V and 3 bases at J, with 14 bases between.

The DNA for the CDR3 is TGCGCCAGCTCCTACAGGGTAATCAAATTCCTTGGGGCCTACGAGCAGTACTTC. Residues: CASSYRVIKFLGAYEQYF. The V and J genes are TRBV5-1 and TRBJ2-7, with TRBD1 as a possible D gene (6 bases). CDR3 size: 18 residues. V was pared by 7 bases and J by 2 bases, with 28 bases between. Germline V lookup: CDR1 SGHRS, CDR2 YFSETQ. Full variable domain (missing parts from reference TRBV5-1 and TRBJ2-7): KAGVTQTPRYLIKTRGQQVTLSCSPISGHRSVSWYQQTPGQGLQFLFEYFSETQRNKGNFPGRFSGRQFSNSRSEMNVSTLELGDSALYLCASSYRVIKFLGAYEQYFGPGTRLTVT.

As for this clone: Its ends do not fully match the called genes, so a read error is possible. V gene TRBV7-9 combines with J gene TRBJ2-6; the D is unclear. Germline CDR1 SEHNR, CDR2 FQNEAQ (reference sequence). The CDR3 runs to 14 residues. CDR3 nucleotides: TGTGCCAACAGCTCCCTAGGGGGGGCCAACGTCCTGACTTTC. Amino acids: CANSSLGGANVLTF.

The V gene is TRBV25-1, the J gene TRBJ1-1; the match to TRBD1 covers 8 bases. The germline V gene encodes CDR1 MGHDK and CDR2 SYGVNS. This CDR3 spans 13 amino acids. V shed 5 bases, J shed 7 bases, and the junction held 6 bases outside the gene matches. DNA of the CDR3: TGTGCCAGCAGTCTATCAGGGGGCTATGAAGCTTTCTTT. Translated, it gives CASSLSGGYEAFF.

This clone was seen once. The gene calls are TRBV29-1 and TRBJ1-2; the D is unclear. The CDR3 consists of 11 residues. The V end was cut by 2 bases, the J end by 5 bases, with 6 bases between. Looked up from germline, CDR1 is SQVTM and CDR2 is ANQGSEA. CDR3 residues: CSVERRYGYTF. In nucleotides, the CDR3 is TGCAGCGTTGAACGGAGGTATGGCTACACCTTC. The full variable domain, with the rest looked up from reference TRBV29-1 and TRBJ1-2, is SAVISQKPSRDICQRGTSLTIQCQVDSQVTMMFWYRQQPGQSLTLIATANQGSEATYESGFVIDKFPISRPNLTFSTLTVSNMSPEDSSIYLCSVERRYGYTFGSGTRLTVV.

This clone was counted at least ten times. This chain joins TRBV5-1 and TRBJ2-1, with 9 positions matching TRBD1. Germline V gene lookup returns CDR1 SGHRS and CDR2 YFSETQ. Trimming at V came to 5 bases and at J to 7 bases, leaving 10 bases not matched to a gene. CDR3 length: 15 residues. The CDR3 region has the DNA TGCGCCAGCAGTGCCGGGACAGGGAGACTGAATGAGCAGTTCTTC. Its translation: CASSAGTGRLNEQFF.

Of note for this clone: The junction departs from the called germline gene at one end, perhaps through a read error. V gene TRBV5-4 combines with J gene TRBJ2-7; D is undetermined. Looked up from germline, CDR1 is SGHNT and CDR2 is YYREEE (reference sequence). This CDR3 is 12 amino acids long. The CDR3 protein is CASSFGLNEQYF. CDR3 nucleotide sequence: TGTGCCAGCAGCTTTGGATTAAACGAACAGTACTTC.

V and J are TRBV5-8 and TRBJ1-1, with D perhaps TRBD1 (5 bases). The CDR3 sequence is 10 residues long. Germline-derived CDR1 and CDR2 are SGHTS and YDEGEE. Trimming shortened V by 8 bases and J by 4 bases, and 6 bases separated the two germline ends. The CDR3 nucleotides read TGTGCCAGAGACAGCACTGAAGCTTTCTTT. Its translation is CARDSTEAFF.

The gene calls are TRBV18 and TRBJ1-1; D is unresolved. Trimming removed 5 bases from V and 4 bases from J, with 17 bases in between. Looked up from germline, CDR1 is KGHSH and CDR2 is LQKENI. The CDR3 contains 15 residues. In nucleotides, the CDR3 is TGTGCCAGCTCATTAGGGAGGACCCGGAGCACTGAAGCTTTCTTT. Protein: CASSLGRTRSTEAFF.

The CDR3, as DNA: TGTGCCAGCAGCACCGATCAGATGGTGGGGGACCTCAACAATGAGCAGTTCTTC. Translated: CASSTDQMVGDLNNEQFF. This rearrangement joins TRBV7-9 to TRBJ2-1, with D perhaps being TRBD1 or TRBD2 (5 bases each). The germline CDR1 and CDR2 sequences are SEHNR and FQNEAQ (reference sequence). The CDR3 spans 18 residues. V lost 5 bases and J lost 5, with 25 bases in between. Full variable domain (outside the CDR3, taken from reference TRBV7-9 and TRBJ2-1): DTGVSQNPRHKITKRGQNVTFRCDPISEHNRLYWYRQTLGQGPEFLTYFQNEAQLEKSRLLSDRFSAERPKGSFSTLEIQRTEQGDSAMYLCASSTDQMVGDLNNEQFFGPGTRLTVL.

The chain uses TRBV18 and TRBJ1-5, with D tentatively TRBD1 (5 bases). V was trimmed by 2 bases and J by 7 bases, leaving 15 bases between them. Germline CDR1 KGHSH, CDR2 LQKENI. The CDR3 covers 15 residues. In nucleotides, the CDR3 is TGTGCCAGCTCACCATTCAGGGCGGGGAGGCAGCCCCAGCATTTT. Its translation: CASSPFRAGRQPQHF.

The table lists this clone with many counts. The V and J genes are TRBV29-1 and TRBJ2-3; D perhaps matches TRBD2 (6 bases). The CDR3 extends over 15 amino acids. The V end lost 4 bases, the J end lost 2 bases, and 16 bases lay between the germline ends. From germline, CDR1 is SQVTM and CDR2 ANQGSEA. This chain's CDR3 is CSVGGTLGATDTQYF. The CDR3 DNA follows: TGCAGCGTTGGCGGGACTCTGGGTGCCACAGATACGCAGTATTTT.

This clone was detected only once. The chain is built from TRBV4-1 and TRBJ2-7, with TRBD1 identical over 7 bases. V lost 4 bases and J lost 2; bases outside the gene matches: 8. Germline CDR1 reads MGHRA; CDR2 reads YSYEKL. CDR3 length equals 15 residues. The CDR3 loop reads CASSPTQTGTYEQYF. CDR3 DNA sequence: TGCGCCAGCAGCCCCACACAGACAGGGACCTACGAGCAGTACTTC.

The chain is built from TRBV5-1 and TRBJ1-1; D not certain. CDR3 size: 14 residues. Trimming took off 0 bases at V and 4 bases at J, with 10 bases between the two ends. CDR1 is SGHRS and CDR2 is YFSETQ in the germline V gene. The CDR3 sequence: CASSLGRGSTEAFF. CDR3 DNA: TGCGCCAGCAGCTTGGGTCGCGGGAGCACTGAAGCTTTCTTT.

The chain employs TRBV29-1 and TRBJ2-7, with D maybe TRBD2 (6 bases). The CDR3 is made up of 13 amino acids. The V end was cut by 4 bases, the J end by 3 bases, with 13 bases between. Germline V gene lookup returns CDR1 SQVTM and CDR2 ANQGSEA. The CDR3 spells CSVGWGEGYEQYF. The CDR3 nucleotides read TGCAGCGTTGGGTGGGGGGAAGGCTACGAGCAGTACTTC.

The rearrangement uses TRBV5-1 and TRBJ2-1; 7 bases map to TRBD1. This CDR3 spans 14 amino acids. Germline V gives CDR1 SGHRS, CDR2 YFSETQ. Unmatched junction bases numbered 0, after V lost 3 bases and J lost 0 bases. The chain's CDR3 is CASSWTGSYNEQFF. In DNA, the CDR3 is TGCGCCAGCAGCTGGACAGGCTCCTACAATGAGCAGTTCTTC.

CDR3 nucleotide sequence: TGCGCCAGCAGTGCGGACAGGCCCGTGGAGCAGTACTTC. Residues: CASSADRPVEQYF. The rearrangement links TRBV10-2 to TRBJ2-7, with 7 bases identical to TRBD1. The V gene's germline CDR1 is WSHSY and CDR2 SAAADI. J was trimmed by 7 bases and V by 4 bases; bases with no gene match: 7. The CDR3 is made up of 13 amino acids.

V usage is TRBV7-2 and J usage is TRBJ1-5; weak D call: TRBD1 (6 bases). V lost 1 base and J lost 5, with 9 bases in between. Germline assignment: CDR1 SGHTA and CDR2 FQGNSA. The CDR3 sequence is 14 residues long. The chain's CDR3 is CASSLVGGHQPQHF. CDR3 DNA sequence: TGTGCCAGCAGCTTAGTTGGGGGGCATCAGCCCCAGCATTTT. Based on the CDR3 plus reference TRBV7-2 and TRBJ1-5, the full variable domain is GAGVSQSPSNKVTEKGKDVELRCDPISGHTALYWYRQSLGQGLEFLIYFQGNSAPDKSGLPSDRFSAERTGGSVSTLTIQRTQQEDSAVYLCASSLVGGHQPQHFGDGTRLSIL.